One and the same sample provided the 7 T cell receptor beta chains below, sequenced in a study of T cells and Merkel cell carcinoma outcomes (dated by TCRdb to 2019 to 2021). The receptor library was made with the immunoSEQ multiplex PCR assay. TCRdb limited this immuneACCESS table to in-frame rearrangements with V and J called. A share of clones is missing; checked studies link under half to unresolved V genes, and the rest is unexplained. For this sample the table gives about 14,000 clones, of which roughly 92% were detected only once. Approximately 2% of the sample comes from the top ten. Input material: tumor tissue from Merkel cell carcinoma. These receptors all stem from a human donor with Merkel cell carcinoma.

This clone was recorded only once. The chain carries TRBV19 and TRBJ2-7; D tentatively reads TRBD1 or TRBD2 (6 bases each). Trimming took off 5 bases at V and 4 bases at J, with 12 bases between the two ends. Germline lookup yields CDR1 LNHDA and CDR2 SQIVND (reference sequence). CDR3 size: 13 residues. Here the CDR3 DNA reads TGTGCCAGTAGTGCCACAGGGAGGTACGAGCAGTACTTC. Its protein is CASSATGRYEQYF. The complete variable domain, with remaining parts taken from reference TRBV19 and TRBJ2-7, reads DGGITQSPKYLFRKEGQNVTLSCEQNLNHDAMYWYRQDPGQGLRLIYYSQIVNDFQKGDIAEGYSVSREKKESFPLTVTSAQKNPTAFYLCASSATGRYEQYFGPGTRLTVT.

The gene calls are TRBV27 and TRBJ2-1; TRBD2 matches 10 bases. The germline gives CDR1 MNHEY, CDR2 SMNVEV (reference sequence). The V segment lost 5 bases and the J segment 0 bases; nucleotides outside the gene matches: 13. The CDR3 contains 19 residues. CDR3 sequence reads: CASSSLAGDGRTSYNEQFF. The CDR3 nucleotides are TGTGCCAGCAGTAGTCTAGCGGGAGATGGGAGAACCTCCTACAATGAGCAGTTCTTC.

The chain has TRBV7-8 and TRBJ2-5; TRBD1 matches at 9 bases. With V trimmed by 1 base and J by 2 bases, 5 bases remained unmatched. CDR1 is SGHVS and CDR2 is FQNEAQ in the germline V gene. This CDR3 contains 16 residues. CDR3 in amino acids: CASSLGTGARQETQYF. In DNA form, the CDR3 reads TGTGCCAGCAGCTTAGGGACAGGGGCCCGACAAGAGACCCAGTACTTC.

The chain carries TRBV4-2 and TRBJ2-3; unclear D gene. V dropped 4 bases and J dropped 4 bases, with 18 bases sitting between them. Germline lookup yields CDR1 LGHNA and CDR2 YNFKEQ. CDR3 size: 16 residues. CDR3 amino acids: CASSLSVSPTADTQYF. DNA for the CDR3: TGTGCCAGCAGCCTGTCAGTCTCCCCTACGGCAGATACGCAGTATTTT.

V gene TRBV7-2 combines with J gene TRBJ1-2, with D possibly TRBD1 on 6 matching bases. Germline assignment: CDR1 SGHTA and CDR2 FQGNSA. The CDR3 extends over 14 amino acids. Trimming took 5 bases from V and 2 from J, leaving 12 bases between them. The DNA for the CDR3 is TGTGCCAGCAGCCGCCCAACAGGGAACTATGGCTACACCTTC. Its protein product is CASSRPTGNYGYTF.

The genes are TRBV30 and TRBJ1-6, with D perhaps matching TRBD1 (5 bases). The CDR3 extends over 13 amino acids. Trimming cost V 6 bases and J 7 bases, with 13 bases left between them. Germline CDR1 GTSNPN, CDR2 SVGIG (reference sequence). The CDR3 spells CACDRTGNSPLHF. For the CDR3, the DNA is TGTGCCTGCGACAGAACTGGGAATTCACCCCTCCACTTT.

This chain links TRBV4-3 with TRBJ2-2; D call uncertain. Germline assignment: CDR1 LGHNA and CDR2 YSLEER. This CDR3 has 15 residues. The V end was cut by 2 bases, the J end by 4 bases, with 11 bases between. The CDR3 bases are TGCGCCAGCAGCCAACGATATCGTAGCACCGGGGAGCTGTTTTTT. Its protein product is CASSQRYRSTGELFF.